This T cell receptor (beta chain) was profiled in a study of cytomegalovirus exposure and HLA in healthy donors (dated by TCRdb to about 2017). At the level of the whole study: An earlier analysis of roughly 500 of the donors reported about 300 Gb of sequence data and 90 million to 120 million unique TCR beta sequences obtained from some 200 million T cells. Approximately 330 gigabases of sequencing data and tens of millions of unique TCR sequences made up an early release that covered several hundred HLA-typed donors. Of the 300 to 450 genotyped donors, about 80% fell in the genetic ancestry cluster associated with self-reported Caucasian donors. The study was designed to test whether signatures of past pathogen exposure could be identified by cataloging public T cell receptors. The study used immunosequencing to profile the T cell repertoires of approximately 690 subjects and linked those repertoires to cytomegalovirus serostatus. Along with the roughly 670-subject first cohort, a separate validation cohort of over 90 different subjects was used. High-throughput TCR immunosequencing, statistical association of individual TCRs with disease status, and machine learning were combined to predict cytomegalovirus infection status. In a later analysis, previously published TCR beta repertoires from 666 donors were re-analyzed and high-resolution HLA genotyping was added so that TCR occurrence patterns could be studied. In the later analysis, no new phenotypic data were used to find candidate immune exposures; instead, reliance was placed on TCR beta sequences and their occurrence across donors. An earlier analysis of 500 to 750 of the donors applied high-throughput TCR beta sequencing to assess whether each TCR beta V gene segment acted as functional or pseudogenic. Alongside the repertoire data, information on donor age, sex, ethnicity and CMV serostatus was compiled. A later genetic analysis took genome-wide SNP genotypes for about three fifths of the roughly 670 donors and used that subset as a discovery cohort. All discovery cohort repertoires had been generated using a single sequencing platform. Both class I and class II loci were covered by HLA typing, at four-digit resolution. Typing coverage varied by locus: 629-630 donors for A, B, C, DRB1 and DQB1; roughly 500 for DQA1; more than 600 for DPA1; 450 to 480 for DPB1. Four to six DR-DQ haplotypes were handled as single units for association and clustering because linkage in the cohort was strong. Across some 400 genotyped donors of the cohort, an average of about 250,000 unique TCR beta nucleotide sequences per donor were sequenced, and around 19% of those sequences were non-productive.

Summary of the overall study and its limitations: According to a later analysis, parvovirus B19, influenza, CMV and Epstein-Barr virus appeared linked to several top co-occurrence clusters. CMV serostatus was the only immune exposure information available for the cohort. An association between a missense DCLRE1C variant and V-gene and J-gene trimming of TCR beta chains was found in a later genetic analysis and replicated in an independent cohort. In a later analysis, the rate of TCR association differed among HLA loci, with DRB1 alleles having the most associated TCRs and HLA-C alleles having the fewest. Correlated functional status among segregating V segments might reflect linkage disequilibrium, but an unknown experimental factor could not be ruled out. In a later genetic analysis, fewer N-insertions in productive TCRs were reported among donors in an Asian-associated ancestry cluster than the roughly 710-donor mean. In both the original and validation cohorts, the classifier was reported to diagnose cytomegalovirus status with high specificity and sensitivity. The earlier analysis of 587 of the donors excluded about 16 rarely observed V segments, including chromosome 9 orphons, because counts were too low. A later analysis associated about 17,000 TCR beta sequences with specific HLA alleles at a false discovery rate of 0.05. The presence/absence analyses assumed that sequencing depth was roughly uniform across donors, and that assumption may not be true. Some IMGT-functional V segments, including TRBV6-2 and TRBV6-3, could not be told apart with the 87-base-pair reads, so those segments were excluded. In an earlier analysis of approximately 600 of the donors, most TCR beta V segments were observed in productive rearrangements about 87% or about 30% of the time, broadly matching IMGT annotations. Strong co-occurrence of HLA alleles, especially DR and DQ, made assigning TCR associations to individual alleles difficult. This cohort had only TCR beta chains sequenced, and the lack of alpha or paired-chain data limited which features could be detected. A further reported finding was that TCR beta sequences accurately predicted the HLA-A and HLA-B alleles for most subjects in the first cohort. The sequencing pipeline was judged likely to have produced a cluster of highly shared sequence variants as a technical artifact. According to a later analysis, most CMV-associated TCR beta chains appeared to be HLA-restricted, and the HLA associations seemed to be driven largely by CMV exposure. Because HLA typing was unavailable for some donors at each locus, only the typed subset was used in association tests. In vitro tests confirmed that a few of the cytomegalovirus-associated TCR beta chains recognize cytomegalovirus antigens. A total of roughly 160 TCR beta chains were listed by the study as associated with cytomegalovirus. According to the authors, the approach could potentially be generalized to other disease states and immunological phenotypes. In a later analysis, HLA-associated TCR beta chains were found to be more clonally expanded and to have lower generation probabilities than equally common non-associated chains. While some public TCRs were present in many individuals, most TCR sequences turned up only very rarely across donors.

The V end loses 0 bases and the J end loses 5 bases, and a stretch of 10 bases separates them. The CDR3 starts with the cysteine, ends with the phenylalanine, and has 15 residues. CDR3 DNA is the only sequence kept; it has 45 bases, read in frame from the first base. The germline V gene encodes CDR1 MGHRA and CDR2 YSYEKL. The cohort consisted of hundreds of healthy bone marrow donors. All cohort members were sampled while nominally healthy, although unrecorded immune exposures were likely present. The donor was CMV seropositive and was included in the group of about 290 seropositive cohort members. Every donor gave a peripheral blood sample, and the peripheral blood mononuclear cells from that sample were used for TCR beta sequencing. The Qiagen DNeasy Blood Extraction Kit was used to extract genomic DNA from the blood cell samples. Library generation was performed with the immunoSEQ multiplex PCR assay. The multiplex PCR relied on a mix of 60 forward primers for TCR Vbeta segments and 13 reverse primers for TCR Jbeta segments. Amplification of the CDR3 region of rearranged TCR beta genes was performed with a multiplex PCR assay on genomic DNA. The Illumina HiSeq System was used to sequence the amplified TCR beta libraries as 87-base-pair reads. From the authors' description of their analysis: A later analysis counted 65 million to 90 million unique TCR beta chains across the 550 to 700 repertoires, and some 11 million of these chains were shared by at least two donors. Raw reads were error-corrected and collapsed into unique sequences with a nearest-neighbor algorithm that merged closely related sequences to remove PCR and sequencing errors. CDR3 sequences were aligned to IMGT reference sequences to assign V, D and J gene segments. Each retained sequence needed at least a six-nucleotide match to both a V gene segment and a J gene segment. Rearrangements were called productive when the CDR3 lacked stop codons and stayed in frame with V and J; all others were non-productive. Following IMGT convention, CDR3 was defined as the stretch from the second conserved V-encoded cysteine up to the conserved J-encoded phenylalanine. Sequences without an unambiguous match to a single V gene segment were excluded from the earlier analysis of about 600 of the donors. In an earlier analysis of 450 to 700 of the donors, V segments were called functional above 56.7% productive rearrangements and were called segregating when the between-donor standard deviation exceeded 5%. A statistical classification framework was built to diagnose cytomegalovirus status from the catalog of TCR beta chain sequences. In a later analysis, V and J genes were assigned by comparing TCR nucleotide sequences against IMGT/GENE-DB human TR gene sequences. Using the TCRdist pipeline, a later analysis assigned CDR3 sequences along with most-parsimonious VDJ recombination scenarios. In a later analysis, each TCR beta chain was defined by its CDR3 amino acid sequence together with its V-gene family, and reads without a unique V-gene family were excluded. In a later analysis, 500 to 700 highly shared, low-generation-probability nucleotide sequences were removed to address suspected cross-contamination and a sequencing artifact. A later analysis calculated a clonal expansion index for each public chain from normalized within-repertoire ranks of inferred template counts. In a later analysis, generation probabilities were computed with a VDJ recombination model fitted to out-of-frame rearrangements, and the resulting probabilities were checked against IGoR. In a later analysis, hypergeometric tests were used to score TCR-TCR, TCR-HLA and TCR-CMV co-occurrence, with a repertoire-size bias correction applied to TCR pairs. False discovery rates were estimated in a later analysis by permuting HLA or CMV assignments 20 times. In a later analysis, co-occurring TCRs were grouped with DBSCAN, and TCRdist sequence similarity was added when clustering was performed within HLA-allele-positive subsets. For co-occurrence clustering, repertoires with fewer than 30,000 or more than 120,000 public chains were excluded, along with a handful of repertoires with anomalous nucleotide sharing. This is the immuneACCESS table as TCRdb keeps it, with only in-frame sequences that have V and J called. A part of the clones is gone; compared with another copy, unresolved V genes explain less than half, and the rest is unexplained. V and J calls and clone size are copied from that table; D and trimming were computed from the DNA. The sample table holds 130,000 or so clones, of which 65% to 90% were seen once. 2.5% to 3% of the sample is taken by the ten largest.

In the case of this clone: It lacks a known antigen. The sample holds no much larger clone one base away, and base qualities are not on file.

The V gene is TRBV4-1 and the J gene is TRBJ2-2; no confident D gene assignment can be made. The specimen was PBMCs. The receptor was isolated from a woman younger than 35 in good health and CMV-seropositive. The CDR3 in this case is CASSQDNSVTGELFF. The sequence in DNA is TGCGCCAGCAGCCAAGATAATAGTGTGACCGGGGAGCTGTTTTTT.